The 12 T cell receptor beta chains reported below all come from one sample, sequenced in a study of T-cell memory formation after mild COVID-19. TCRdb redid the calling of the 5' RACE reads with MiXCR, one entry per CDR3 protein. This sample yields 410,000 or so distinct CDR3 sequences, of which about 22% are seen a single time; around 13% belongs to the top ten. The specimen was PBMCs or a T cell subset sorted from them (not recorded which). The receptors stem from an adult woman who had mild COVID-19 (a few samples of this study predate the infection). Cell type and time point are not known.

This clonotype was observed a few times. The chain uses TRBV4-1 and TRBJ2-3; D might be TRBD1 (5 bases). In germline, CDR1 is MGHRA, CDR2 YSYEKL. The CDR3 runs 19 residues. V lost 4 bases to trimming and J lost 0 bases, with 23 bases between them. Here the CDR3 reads CASSPPGHRWPTSTDTQYF. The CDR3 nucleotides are TGCGCCAGCAGCCCCCCAGGGCACCGGTGGCCGACTAGCACAGATACGCAGTATTTT.

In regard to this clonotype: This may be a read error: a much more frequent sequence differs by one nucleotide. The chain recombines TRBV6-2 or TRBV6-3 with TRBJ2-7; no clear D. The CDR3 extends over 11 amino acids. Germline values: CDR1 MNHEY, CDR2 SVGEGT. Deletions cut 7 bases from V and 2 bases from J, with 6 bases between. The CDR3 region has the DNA TGTGCCAGCACCTCAGCCTACGAGCAGTACTTC. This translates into CASTSAYEQYF.

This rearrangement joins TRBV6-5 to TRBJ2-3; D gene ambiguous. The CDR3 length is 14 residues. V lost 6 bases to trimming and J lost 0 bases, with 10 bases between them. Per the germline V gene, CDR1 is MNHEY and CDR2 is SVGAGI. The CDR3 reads CASRSGTSTDTQYF. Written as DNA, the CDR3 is TGTGCCAGCAGATCAGGCACTAGCACAGATACGCAGTATTTT.

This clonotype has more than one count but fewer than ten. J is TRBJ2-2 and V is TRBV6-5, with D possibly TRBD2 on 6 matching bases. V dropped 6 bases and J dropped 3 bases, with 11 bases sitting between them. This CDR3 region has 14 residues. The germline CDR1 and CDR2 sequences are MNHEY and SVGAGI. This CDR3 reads CASSLGRYTGELFF. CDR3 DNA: TGTGCCAGCAGCCTTGGGAGGTACACCGGGGAGCTGTTTTTT.

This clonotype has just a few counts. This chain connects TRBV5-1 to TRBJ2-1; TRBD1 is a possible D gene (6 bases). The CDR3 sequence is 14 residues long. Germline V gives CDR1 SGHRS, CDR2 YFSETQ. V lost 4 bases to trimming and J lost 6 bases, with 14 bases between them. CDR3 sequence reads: CASSPITGINEQFF. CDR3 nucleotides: TGCGCCAGCAGCCCGATCACAGGGATCAATGAGCAGTTCTTC.

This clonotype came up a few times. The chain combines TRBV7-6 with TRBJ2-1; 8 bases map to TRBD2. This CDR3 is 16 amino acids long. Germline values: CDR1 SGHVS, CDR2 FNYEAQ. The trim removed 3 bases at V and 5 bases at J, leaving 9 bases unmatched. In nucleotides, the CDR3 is TGTGCCAGCAGCTTCTGGGCGGGGGGCCATAACAATGAGCAGTTCTTC. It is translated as CASSFWAGGHNNEQFF.

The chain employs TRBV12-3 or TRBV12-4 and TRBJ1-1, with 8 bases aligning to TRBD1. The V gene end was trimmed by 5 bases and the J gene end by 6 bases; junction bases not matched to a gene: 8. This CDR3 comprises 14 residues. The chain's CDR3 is CASSLQGVISEAFF. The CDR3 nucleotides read TGTGCCAGCAGTCTACAGGGGGTGATCTCTGAAGCTTTCTTT.

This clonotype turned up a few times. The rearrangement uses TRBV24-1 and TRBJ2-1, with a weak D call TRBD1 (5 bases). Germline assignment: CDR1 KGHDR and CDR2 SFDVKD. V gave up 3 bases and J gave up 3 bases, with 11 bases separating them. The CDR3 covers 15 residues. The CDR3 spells CATSDPDDSYNEQFF. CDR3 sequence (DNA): TGTGCCACCAGTGATCCAGACGACAGCTACAATGAGCAGTTCTTC.

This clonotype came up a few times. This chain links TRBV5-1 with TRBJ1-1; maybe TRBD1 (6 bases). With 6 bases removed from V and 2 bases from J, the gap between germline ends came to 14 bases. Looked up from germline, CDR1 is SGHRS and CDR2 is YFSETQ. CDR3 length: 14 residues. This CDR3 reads CASTSAGANTEAFF. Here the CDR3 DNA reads TGCGCCAGCACGTCGGCGGGGGCAAACACTGAAGCTTTCTTT.

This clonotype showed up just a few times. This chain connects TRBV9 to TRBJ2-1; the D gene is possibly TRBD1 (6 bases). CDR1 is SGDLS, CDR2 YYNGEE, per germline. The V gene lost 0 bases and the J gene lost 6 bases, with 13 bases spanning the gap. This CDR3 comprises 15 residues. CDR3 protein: CASSVAGQSGNEQFF. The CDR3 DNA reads TGTGCCAGCAGCGTAGCGGGACAATCTGGCAATGAGCAGTTCTTC. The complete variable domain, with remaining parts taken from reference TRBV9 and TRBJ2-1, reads DSGVTQTPKHLITATGQRVTLRCSPRSGDLSVYWYQQSLDQGLQFLIQYYNGEERAKGNILERFSAQQFPDLHSELNLSSLELGDSALYFCASSVAGQSGNEQFFGPGTRLTVL.

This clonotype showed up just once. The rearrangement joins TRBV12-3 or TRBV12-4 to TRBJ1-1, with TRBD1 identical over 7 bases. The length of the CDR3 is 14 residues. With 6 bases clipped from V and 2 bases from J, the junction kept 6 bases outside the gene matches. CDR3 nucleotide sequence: TGTGCCAGCAGGGCGACAGGGACCAACACTGAAGCTTTCTTT. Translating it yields CASRATGTNTEAFF.

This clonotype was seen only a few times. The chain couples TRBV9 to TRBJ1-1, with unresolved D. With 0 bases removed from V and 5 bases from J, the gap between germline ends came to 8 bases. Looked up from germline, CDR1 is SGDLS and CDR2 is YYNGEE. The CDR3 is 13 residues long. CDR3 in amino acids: CASSVGPGTEAFF. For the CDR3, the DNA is TGTGCCAGCAGCGTAGGGCCTGGGACTGAAGCTTTCTTT.